Reported below is one TCR beta chain. The antigen remains unidentified. These data belong to a study of vaccination effects on CD4 cells after COVID-19. General observations from the study: Convalescent patients were scarce in the study, and it lacked early post-infection timepoints.

This table comes from immunoSEQ multiplex PCR, and its TCRdb copy is limited to in-frame clones, with some not included. The table includes approximately 54,000 clones, 75% to 90% detected once. ViraFEST assay sequencing came after antigen-specific CD4+ T cells were expanded with viral peptide pools. Following culture for roughly 10 days, CD4+ T cells were isolated. The V end lost 0 bases, the J end lost 4 bases, and 13 bases lay between the germline ends. The CDR3 runs 17 residues. Germline V gives CDR1 MNHEY, CDR2 SVGEGT. The sample consisted of CD4+ T cells from PBMCs cultured with HCoV-229E spike peptides, taken before COVID-19 vaccination. This sequence joins TRBV6-2 or TRBV6-3 and TRBJ2-6; D is unresolved. The clonotype comes from a human donor who received a COVID-19 vaccine. CDR3 amino acids: CASSYSMSLAGANVLTF. CDR3 in DNA: TGTGCCAGCAGTTACTCGATGTCGCTTGCCGGGGCCAACGTCCTGACTTTC.